This T cell receptor beta chain was observed in a study of a mutant IDH1 vaccine in newly diagnosed glioma. Overall study: Vaccinations were initiated 4-6 weeks following radiotherapy alone, or were given together with temozolomide cycles. An approximately 62% male, approximately 40% female split and a mean age of about 43 years characterized treated patients. Study-wide points: Apparently unrelated to pseudoprogression were changes in the top peripheral T cell clonotypes. The vaccine induced immune responses, and these occurred in more than 80% of patients.

TCRdb's copy holds only in-frame clones and misses some; the assay was immunoSEQ multiplex PCR. The repertoire consists of 33,000 or so clones, with roughly three quarters occurring once and the leading ten covering about 10%. Regarding time point: week 35, safety follow-up. Every vaccination contained 300 ug of the mutant IDH1 20-mer peptide and was paired with topical imiquimod. This CDR3 is built from 15 residues. Germline CDR1 SGHTA, CDR2 FQGNSA. V shed 1 base and J 4 bases; nucleotides not matched to a gene: 7. Of note for this clone: Its antigen remains unknown.

This TCR derives from a woman between 25 and 40 years old with glioma. Some clones in this sample may be carry-over from other donors' samples. The chain has TRBV7-2 and TRBJ2-7; TRBD2 matches 7 bases. This material consisted of PBMCs, taken from a glioma patient whose treatment included an IDH1 peptide vaccine. Written as DNA, the CDR3 is TGTGCCAGCAGCTTAGGGGGGGGTTTAGCGTACGAGCAGTACTTC. Translation: CASSLGGGLAYEQYF.